This T cell receptor beta chain was recovered during a study of T-cell reconstitution after alpha-beta-depleted transplantation in children. The library targeted TCRbeta and was prepared with unique molecular identifiers. TCRdb processed the PCR reads anew with MiXCR; each CDR3 protein has one entry. The table lists some 550,000 distinct CDR3 sequences, around 19% of them singletons, with 3.3% in the top ten. The germline V gene has CDR1 LNHNV and CDR2 YYDKDF (reference sequence). CDR3 length equals 15 residues. The germline V and J ends were trimmed by 1 base and 2 bases, with 6 bases remaining between them.

Sequencing was performed on PBMCs from the stem cell graft donor, taken from the stem cell graft. This sequence originates from a human donor who donated a stem cell graft to a child with acute lymphoblastic leukemia. The chain has TRBV15 and TRBJ2-6; D is possibly TRBD2 (5 bases). The CDR3 DNA reads as TGTGCCACCAGCAGAGGAGGGACTGGGGCCAACGTCCTGACTTTC. Translated, it gives CATSRGGTGANVLTF.